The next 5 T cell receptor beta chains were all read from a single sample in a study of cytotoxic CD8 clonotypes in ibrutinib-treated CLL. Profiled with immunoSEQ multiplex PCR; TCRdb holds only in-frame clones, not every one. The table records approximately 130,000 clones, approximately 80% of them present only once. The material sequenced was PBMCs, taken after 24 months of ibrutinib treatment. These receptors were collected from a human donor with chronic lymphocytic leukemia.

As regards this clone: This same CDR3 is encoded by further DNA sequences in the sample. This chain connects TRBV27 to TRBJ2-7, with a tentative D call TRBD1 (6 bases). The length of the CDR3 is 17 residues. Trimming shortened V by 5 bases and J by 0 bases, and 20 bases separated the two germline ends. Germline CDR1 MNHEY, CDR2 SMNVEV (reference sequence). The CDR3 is CASSPRKQGRPSYEQYF. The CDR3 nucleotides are TGTGCCAGCAGTCCGCGGAAGCAGGGGCGGCCCTCCTACGAGCAGTACTTC.

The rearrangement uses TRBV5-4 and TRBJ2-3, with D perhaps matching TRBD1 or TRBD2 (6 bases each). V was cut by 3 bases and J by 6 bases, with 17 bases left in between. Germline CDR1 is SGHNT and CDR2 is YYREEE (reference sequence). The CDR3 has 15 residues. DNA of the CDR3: TGTGCCAGCAGCTCGCCGCCGGGGGCCGGGGATACGCAGTATTTT. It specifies CASSSPPGAGDTQYF.

CDR3 residues: CASSEETMSEKLFF. As DNA, the CDR3 is TGTGCCAGCAGTGAAGAGACTATGAGTGAAAAACTGTTTTTT. The chain uses TRBV2 and TRBJ1-4; D not resolved. Trimming left V 1 base short and J 7 bases short, with 10 bases between. This CDR3 has 14 residues. Germline assignment: CDR1 SNHLY and CDR2 FYNNEI.

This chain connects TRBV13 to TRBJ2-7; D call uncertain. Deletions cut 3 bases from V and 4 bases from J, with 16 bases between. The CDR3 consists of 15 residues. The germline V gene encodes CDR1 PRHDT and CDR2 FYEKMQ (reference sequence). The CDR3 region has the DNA TGTGCCAGCAGCTTCCTCGAAGGACGATCTTACGAGCAGTACTTC. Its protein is CASSFLEGRSYEQYF.

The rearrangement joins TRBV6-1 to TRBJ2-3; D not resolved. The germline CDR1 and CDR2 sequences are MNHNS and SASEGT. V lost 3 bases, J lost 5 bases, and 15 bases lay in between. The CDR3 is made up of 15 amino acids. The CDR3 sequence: CASSEQSHQKDTQYF. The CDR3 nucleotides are TGTGCCAGCAGTGAGCAGAGCCATCAAAAAGATACGCAGTATTTT.